The rows below give T cell receptor beta chains drawn from one sample of a study of T cells in Graves' hyperthyroidism and ophthalmopathy. TCRdb analysed the multiplex PCR reads with MiXCR anew, one entry per CDR3 protein. The sample lists about 290,000 distinct CDR3 sequences; around 19% were seen once. What was sequenced was blood. These receptors all stem from a middle-aged man with Graves' ophthalmopathy. Both conserved end residues are part of each CDR3. A D gene is named only where the DNA matches it firmly. For some rows the clone size is stated as once, few or many, or as a class when expanded; others skip it.

V gene	D gene	J gene	clone size	CDR3 DNA	CDR3 protein
TRBV4-1	.	TRBJ1-3	.	TGCGCCAGCAACTCTCAGGGAAAGTCTGGAAACACCATATATTTT	CASNSQGKSGNTIYF
TRBV2	TRBD1	TRBJ2-7	many	TGTGCCAGCAGTGTAAATCAGGGACAGTCCTACGAGCAGTACTTC	CASSVNQGQSYEQYF
TRBV3-1	TRBD1	TRBJ1-2	many	TGTGCCAGCAGTCCGGGAACCGGGACAGGGGATGGCTACACCTTC	CASSPGTGTGDGYTF
TRBV11-1	TRBD2	TRBJ2-3	many	TGTGCCAGCAGCTCCGGACTAGCGGGAGCGAGTACGCAGTATTTT	CASSSGLAGASTQYF
TRBV29-1	.	TRBJ1-1	.	TGCAGCGTTGAGGGGATGAACACTGAAGCTTTCTTT	CSVEGMNTEAFF
TRBV18	.	TRBJ1-2	many	TGTGCCAGCTCAGGCTCGGGGAGCTATGGCTACACCTTC	CASSGSGSYGYTF
TRBV9	.	TRBJ2-4	.	TGTGCCAGCAGCGTAGGGGCCGGGACTGGGGACATTCAGTACTTC	CASSVGAGTGDIQYF
TRBV4-1	TRBD2	TRBJ2-5	few	TGCGCCAGCAGCCAAGAGGGGACTACGACAGAGACCCAGTACTTC	CASSQEGTTTETQYF
TRBV24-1	TRBD1	TRBJ1-2	few	TGTGCCACCAGTGCCCGTGCACCGGGACAGGGGAACTATGGCTACACCTTC	CATSARAPGQGNYGYTF
TRBV3-1	.	TRBJ2-7	many	TGTGCCAGCAGCCAGTACAGCTCCTACGAGCAGTACTTC	CASSQYSSYEQYF
TRBV14	.	TRBJ2-4	.	TGTGCCAGCAAAAAACAGGGTGGCAAAAACATTCAGTACTTC	CASKKQGGKNIQYF
TRBV29-1	.	TRBJ1-5	.	TGCAGCGTTGCAGGGAGCCGCAATCAGCCCCAGCATTTT	CSVAGSRNQPQHF
TRBV11-2	.	TRBJ1-2	many	TGTGCCAGCAGCCTCCAGGGAGCAGCTAACTATGGCTACACCTTC	CASSLQGAANYGYTF
TRBV6-1	.	TRBJ2-6	few	TGTGCCAGCAGAGACCCTACTGGGGCCAACGTCCTGACTTTC	CASRDPTGANVLTF
TRBV27	TRBD1	TRBJ1-5	.	TGTGCCAGCAGTTTACTAGCCCGACAGGGTAGTCAGCCCCAGCATTTT	CASSLLARQGSQPQHF
TRBV10-3	TRBD1	TRBJ2-7	.	TGTGCCAGCAGTGGGGGCCGGACAGGGAGGTACGAGCAGTACTTC	CASSGGRTGRYEQYF
TRBV30	.	TRBJ1-5	many	TGTGCCTGGAGCAGGGAAAATCAGCCCCAGCATTTT	CAWSRENQPQHF